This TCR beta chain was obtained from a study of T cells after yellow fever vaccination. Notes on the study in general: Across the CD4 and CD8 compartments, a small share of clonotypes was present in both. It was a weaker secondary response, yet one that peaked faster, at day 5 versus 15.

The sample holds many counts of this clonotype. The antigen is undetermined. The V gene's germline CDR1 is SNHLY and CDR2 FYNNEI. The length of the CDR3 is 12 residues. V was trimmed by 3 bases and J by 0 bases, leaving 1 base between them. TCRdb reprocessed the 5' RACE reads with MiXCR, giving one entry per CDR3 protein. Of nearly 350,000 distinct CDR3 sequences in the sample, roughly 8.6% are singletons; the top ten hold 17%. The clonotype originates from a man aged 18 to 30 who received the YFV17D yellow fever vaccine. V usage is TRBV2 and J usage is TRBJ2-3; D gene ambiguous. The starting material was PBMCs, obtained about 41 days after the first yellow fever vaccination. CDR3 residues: CASSDSTDTQYF. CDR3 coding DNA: TGTGCCAGCAGTGACAGCACAGATACGCAGTATTTT.